The sample holds many counts of the clone carrying this T cell receptor beta chain. What it binds is unknown. The data are from a study of regulatory T cells in long-lasting Graves disease. Points from the study as a whole: Relative to newly diagnosed Graves' patients, persistent ones had lower TCR diversity. Accuracy was perhaps lowered by the small sample size.

The ends lost 6 bases at V and 5 bases at J; junction bases unmatched: 9. The germline CDR1 and CDR2 sequences are SNHLY and FYNNEI. This CDR3 region has 16 residues. Libraries of TCR beta came from iRepertoire HTBI primers plus Arm-PCR of CDR3 regions. MiXCR was run by TCRdb on the multiplex PCR reads, yielding one entry per CDR3 protein. The table has some 500,000 distinct CDR3 sequences, around an eighth seen once. The time point here: newly diagnosed GD, antithyroid drugs for less than 3 months. From RNA extracted from PBMCs, the TCR library was made. The same specimen was also included in a second study, on T cells in Graves' hyperthyroidism and ophthalmopathy. That paper states: Stability of Graves' hyperthyroidism was defined as absent ophthalmopathy progression within 18 months. The HTBI primer set was used in a first-round RT-PCR of the TCR CDR3.

The chain combines TRBV2 with TRBJ2-3; 12 bases align to TRBD2. The starting material was peripheral blood mononuclear cells (PBMCs), obtained at new diagnosis, from a patient treated with antithyroid drugs. The sequence derives from a man aged 25 to 40 with Graves disease. This CDR3 is CASRDRTSGNRDTQYF. The DNA for the CDR3 is TGTGCCAGCAGGGATAGGACTAGCGGGAATAGAGATACGCAGTATTTT.